These T cell receptor beta chains were read from a single sample in a study of OX40 agonist ivuxolimab in advanced cancers. The assay was immunoSEQ multiplex PCR, and TCRdb's table has in-frame clones only and misses some. The sample lists some 95,000 clones, roughly nine tenths occurring once. Sequences were derived from CD4+ or CD8+ T cells sorted from blood, sampled in a trial of the OX40 agonist ivuxolimab. The receptors originated from an adult with an advanced solid tumor such as melanoma, head and neck, liver or kidney cancer. Both conserved end residues are part of each CDR3. The D gene is left open where the match is weak. The size field is filled for only some rows; it gives once, few, many or a size class.

J gene,V gene,clone size,D gene,CDR3 DNA,CDR3 protein
TRBJ2-2,TRBV25-1,.,.,TGTGCCAGCAGTGCGGGACAGAACACCGGGGAGCTGTTTTTT,CASSAGQNTGELFF
TRBJ2-2,TRBV29-1,.,TRBD1,TGCAGCGTGGAGACAGGGGGCACCGGGGAGCTGTTTTTT,CSVETGGTGELFF
TRBJ1-1,TRBV7-9,.,.,TGTGCCAGCAGCCTGACACAGAACACTGAAGCTTTCTTT,CASSLTQNTEAFF
TRBJ2-7,TRBV19,.,TRBD1,TGTGCCAGTAGTACGGGGGACAGGAACTACGAGCAGTACTTC,CASSTGDRNYEQYF
TRBJ1-2,TRBV5-4,.,TRBD1,TGTGCCAGCAGCGCGGCGGGACAGTACTATGGCTACACCTTC,CASSAAGQYYGYTF
TRBJ2-1,TRBV5-8,.,TRBD2,TGTGCCAGCAGCCCAAGCGGGATTCCTTCCAATGAGCAGTTCTTC,CASSPSGIPSNEQFF
TRBJ2-7,TRBV30,.,TRBD1,TGTGCCTGGAGTAGGATACAGGGGAACTACGAGCAGTACTTC,CAWSRIQGNYEQYF
TRBJ2-7,TRBV30,few,.,TGTGCCTCCTTCCCGGGGGGCGGGAGCCGCGAGCAGTACTTC,CASFPGGGSREQYF
TRBJ1-3,TRBV29-1,.,.,TGCAGCGCCTCACAGGGCTCTGGAAACACCATATATTTT,CSASQGSGNTIYF
TRBJ1-2,TRBV6-1,few,TRBD1,TGTGCCAGCAGTGGAGGACAGGCGCCTTCAGATGGCTACACCTTC,CASSGGQAPSDGYTF
TRBJ1-2,TRBV5-1,.,.,TGCGCCAGCAGCCCGACAGGAGACTATGGCTACACCTTC,CASSPTGDYGYTF
TRBJ1-1,TRBV7-3,.,.,TGTGCCAGCAGCTTAAAGGGTGGTACTGAAGCTTTCTTT,CASSLKGGTEAFF
TRBJ1-4,TRBV6-5,.,TRBD1,TGTGCCAGCAGTAGACAGGGAGGGGGTGAAAAACTGTTTTTT,CASSRQGGGEKLFF
TRBJ2-5,TRBV5-1,.,.,TGCGCCAGCAGACAGGTGGGGGAGACCCAGTACTTC,CASRQVGETQYF
TRBJ2-5,TRBV9,.,.,TGTGCCAGCAGCGGAGGACTACTGGGCGAGACCCAGTACTTC,CASSGGLLGETQYF
TRBJ2-1,TRBV28,.,.,TGTGCCAGCACCGGCGGGATTAGGAGCTCCTACAATGAGCAGTTCTTC,CASTGGIRSSYNEQFF
TRBJ2-1,TRBV7-3,.,TRBD2,TGTGCCAGCAGCTTAGCGGGAGGGTACAATGAGCAGTTCTTC,CASSLAGGYNEQFF
TRBJ2-3,TRBV5-1,.,.,TGCGCCAGCAGCTTGGAGGGTGCAGATACGCAGTATTTT,CASSLEGADTQYF
TRBJ1-1,TRBV30,.,.,TGTGCCTGGTTGAGACTGGGGAACACTGAAGCTTTCTTT,CAWLRLGNTEAFF
TRBJ2-7,TRBV10-3,.,.,TGTGCCATCAGGGGGGAGAGCTACGAGCAGTACTTC,CAIRGESYEQYF
TRBJ2-1,TRBV7-2,.,TRBD2,TGTGCCAGCAGCTCACTAGCGGGGCCTCCGTTCTTC,CASSSLAGPPFF
TRBJ1-4,TRBV2,.,.,TGTGCCAGCAGCTCCAGGGAGGCGGAAAAACTGTTTTTT,CASSSREAEKLFF
TRBJ2-7,TRBV10-2,.,TRBD1,TGCGCCAGCACCGGGACAGGTATCTCCGAGCAGTACTTC,CASTGTGISEQYF
TRBJ2-7,TRBV10-3,.,.,TGTGCCACCTCTTGGGAGGACGAGCAGTACTTC,CATSWEDEQYF
TRBJ2-5,TRBV11-3,.,.,TGTGCCAGCAGCTTAGGACTAGGGAACGGAGTGGGGGAGACCCAGTACTTC,CASSLGLGNGVGETQYF
TRBJ2-1,TRBV19,once,TRBD2,TGTGCCAGTAGTATCGTAAGCGGGATATACAATGAGCAGTTCTTC,CASSIVSGIYNEQFF
TRBJ2-3,TRBV5-1,.,.,TGCGCCAGCAGCTTGACAGGGGATACGCAGTATTTT,CASSLTGDTQYF
TRBJ2-1,TRBV29-1,once,TRBD2,TGCAGCGTTGGGCGGGAGTTTTCCTACAATGAGCAGTTCTTC,CSVGREFSYNEQFF
TRBJ2-5,TRBV14,.,.,TGTGCCAGCAGCCAAGCGAGAGTGACCCAGTACTTC,CASSQARVTQYF
TRBJ2-1,TRBV11-1,once,TRBD2,TGTGCCAGCAGCTTAGCGGGAGGGCCATGGGAGCAGTTCTTC,CASSLAGGPWEQFF
TRBJ2-7,TRBV11-2,.,.,TGTGCCAGCAGCTCTCACCCAGGGACAACCGCCGAGCAGTACTTC,CASSSHPGTTAEQYF
TRBJ2-3,TRBV7-2,once,.,TGTGCCAGCGCCGTGAATCAGCATAGCACAGATACGCAGTATTTT,CASAVNQHSTDTQYF
TRBJ1-2,TRBV6-6,.,TRBD1,TGTGCCAGCAGTTACGGGACAGGGGGCGTATCGGGCTACACCTTC,CASSYGTGGVSGYTF
TRBJ2-3,TRBV7-2,.,TRBD2,TGTGCCAGCAGCCTTGGGACTAGCGGGATTACAGATACGCAGTATTTT,CASSLGTSGITDTQYF
TRBJ1-2,TRBV7-9,few,.,TGTGCCAGCAGCTTAGAGACCGTTGGTGGCTACACCTTC,CASSLETVGGYTF
TRBJ1-6,TRBV4-3,once,TRBD1,TGCGCCAGCAGCGTGGAGGGGGCTTATAATTCACCCCTCCACTTT,CASSVEGAYNSPLHF
TRBJ2-1,TRBV19,.,TRBD2,TGTGCCAGTAGTGGAACTAGCGGTTCCTACAATGAGCAGTTCTTC,CASSGTSGSYNEQFF
TRBJ2-1,TRBV28,once,TRBD2,TGTGCCAGCAGTTCCGGGACTAGTGGGGCCATTGTTGAGCAGTTCTTC,CASSSGTSGAIVEQFF
TRBJ1-5,TRBV18,few,.,TGTGCCAGCTCAATCGGGGATCAGCCCCAGCATTTT,CASSIGDQPQHF
TRBJ2-1,TRBV6-6,once,TRBD2,TGTGCCAGCAGGCTAGCGGGGGGAGGTCCTGAGCAGTTCTTC,CASRLAGGGPEQFF
TRBJ2-2,TRBV5-8,.,TRBD1,TGTGCCACCAGAGCCGACAGGGTTCGGAACACCGGGGAGCTGTTTTTT,CATRADRVRNTGELFF
TRBJ2-2,TRBV7-9,.,.,TGTGCCAGCAGTTCGAGTGGAGCGGGCACCGGGGAGCTGTTTTTT,CASSSSGAGTGELFF
TRBJ1-1,TRBV28,.,.,TGTGCCAGCACCTCAGGGGTAGGCACTGAAGCTTTCTTT,CASTSGVGTEAFF
TRBJ1-5,TRBV6-4,.,TRBD1,TGTGCCAGCAGGAGGGACAGAGATAGCAATCAGCCCCAGCATTTT,CASRRDRDSNQPQHF
TRBJ1-5,TRBV28,.,.,TGTGCCAGCAGTAGGGGGTCTCAGCCCCAGCATTTT,CASSRGSQPQHF
TRBJ1-4,TRBV10-3,.,.,TGTGCCATCAGTGGACAGGCTAATGAAAAACTGTTTTTT,CAISGQANEKLFF
TRBJ2-6,TRBV7-9,.,TRBD2,TGTGCCAGCAGCCCCCCCGGTGCGGGAGCCTCTGGGGCCAACGTCCTGACTTTC,CASSPPGAGASGANVLTF
TRBJ1-5,TRBV19,.,.,TGTGCCAGTAGCCCCGGTAGGAGTCAGCCCCAGCATTTT,CASSPGRSQPQHF
TRBJ2-3,TRBV9,.,TRBD2,TGTGCCAGCAGCGCCGGGACTAGCCTATCTTCAGATACGCAGTATTTT,CASSAGTSLSSDTQYF
TRBJ2-1,TRBV5-1,.,TRBD2,TGCGCCAGCAGCTTGTCGTCCGGGAGGGCCGAAAATGAGCAGTTCTTC,CASSLSSGRAENEQFF
TRBJ2-7,TRBV6-6,.,.,TGTGCCAGCAGTTACCAAGAGCCCTACGAGCAGTACTTC,CASSYQEPYEQYF
TRBJ2-1,TRBV7-3,.,.,TGTGCCAGCAGCTCTAGCGAGTACAATGAGCAGTTCTTC,CASSSSEYNEQFF
TRBJ2-2,TRBV13,.,.,TGTGCCAGCAGCTTAAGCGGCGGGGAGCTGTTTTTT,CASSLSGGELFF
TRBJ2-5,TRBV5-1,.,TRBD2,TGCGCCAGCAGCTTGGTGGGACTAGCGGGAGCTGGTCAAGAGACCCAGTACTTC,CASSLVGLAGAGQETQYF
TRBJ2-1,TRBV2,.,TRBD2,TGTGCCAGCAGTTTTCTAGCGGGAGGGAAACAAGATGAGCAGTTCTTC,CASSFLAGGKQDEQFF
TRBJ1-5,TRBV2,.,.,TGTGCCAGCAGCGAAGCCCCTCAGGGAAGGGGTCAGCCCCAGCATTTT,CASSEAPQGRGQPQHF
TRBJ2-1,TRBV28,.,TRBD2,TGTGCCAGCAGGGGACTAGCGGGAGGTAACAATGAGCAGTTCTTC,CASRGLAGGNNEQFF